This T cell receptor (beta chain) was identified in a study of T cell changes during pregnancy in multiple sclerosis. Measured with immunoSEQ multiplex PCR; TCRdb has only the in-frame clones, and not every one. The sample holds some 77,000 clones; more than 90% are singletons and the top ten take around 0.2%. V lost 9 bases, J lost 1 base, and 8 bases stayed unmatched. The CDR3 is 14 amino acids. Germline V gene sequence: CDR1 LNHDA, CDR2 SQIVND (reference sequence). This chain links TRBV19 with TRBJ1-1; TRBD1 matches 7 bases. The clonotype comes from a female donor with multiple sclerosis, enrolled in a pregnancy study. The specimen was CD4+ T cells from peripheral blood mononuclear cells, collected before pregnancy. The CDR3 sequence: CASTRQGKNTEAFF. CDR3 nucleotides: TGTGCCAGCACGAGACAGGGTAAGAACACTGAAGCTTTCTTT.